One sample yielded the 9 T cell receptor beta chains listed below, sequenced in a study of blood T cell repertoires in COVID-19. Sequenced by immunoSEQ multiplex PCR; TCRdb stores in-frame clones only, minus some. This repertoire shows about 480,000 clones, more than 75% found once; its top ten account for 1.5% to 2%. Sequencing used PBMCs or T cells enriched from blood (not recorded which). The source is a woman aged 40-49 years who had recovered from COVID-19.

The CDR3 nucleotides are TGTGCCAGTAGTAATCCTTCGACAGGGGGCCGTGTCTATGGCTACACCTTC. Protein product: CASSNPSTGGRVYGYTF. The chain is built from TRBV19 and TRBJ1-2; 10 positions match TRBD1. The CDR3 spans 17 residues. V lost 4 bases to trimming and J lost 4 bases; unmatched junction nucleotides: 12. Germline lookup yields CDR1 LNHDA and CDR2 SQIVND (reference sequence).

This chain connects TRBV7-9 to TRBJ1-4, with D tentatively TRBD1 (5 bases). Between the trimmed V and J ends, which lost 3 bases and 11 bases, there was a span of 16 bases. The CDR3 length is 14 residues. Germline-derived CDR1 and CDR2 are SEHNR and FQNEAQ (reference sequence). The DNA for the CDR3 is TGTGCCAGCAGCTTTACGGGGGACGCCCGTAAACTGTTTTTT. Amino acids: CASSFTGDARKLFF.

This clone occurred once. The chain links TRBV10-2 to TRBJ2-2, with D possibly matching TRBD1 (6 bases). The germline gives CDR1 WSHSY, CDR2 SAAADI. Trimming pared 8 bases from V and 6 bases from J, leaving 13 bases between. The CDR3 is 13 amino acids. The CDR3 DNA sequence: TGCGCCAGCCGTACGACAGGAGCCGGGGAGCTGTTTTTT. Translation gives CASRTTGAGELFF.

The chain carries TRBV24-1 and TRBJ2-1, with D possibly TRBD1 on 7 matching bases. The CDR3 contains 13 residues. From germline, CDR1 is KGHDR and CDR2 SFDVKD. Trimming stripped 3 bases from V and 8 bases from J, with 10 bases between. CDR3 coding DNA: TGTGCCACCAGTGATGCCAGGGGGGATGAGCAGTTCTTC. Protein: CATSDARGDEQFF.

CDR3 in DNA: TGTGCCAGCACCGCCAGCGGGCTCTCCTACGAGCAGTACTTC. Protein sequence: CASTASGLSYEQYF. The J gene is TRBJ2-7, the V gene TRBV5-6; D perhaps matches TRBD2 (6 bases). The CDR3 sequence is 14 residues long. Trimming took off 6 bases at V and 0 bases at J, with 13 bases between the two ends. The V gene's germline CDR1 is SGHDT and CDR2 YYEEEE.

The chain recombines TRBV25-1 with TRBJ1-2; 8 nucleotides agree with TRBD1. V trimming: 1 base; J trimming: 5 bases; junction bases outside the gene matches: 12. CDR1 is MGHDK, CDR2 SYGVNS, per germline. CDR3 length equals 17 residues. CDR3 protein: CASSELDRDLGFYGYTF. The CDR3 bases are TGTGCCAGCAGTGAATTGGACAGGGACCTTGGTTTTTATGGCTACACCTTC.

This clone was seen a handful of times. The J gene is TRBJ2-1, the V gene TRBV9; 14 bases align to TRBD2. Germline CDR1 reads SGDLS; CDR2 reads YYNGEE. The CDR3 is 17 residues long. Germline trimming cut 3 bases from V and 8 bases from J; bases unmatched to any gene: 10. CDR3 bases: TGTGCCAGCAGCGCCTCGGGACTAGCGGGAGTTTGGCATGAGCAGTTCTTC. It yields the protein CASSASGLAGVWHEQFF. Combining the CDR3 with reference TRBV9 and TRBJ2-1 gives the whole variable domain DSGVTQTPKHLITATGQRVTLRCSPRSGDLSVYWYQQSLDQGLQFLIQYYNGEERAKGNILERFSAQQFPDLHSELNLSSLELGDSALYFCASSASGLAGVWHEQFFGPGTRLTVL.

CDR3 nucleotide sequence: TGTGCCTGGAGTGTGCGGGTTTGGCGGGCTAGCGCGGATGAGCAGTTCTTC. This translates into CAWSVRVWRASADEQFF. The chain employs TRBV30 and TRBJ2-1, with D possibly TRBD2 on 6 matching bases. Germline V gene data show CDR1 as GTSNPN and CDR2 as SVGIG (reference sequence). Between the trimmed V and J ends, which lost 0 bases and 8 bases, there was a span of 23 bases. The CDR3 is 17 residues long.

This clone was seen a single time. This chain connects TRBV2 to TRBJ1-2; D might be TRBD1 (6 bases). Germline V gives CDR1 SNHLY, CDR2 FYNNEI. The ends were cut back, 4 bases at V and 3 bases at J, with 15 bases in the middle. This CDR3 is built from 15 residues. The CDR3 region is CASSGTAKSYYGYTF. Written as DNA, the CDR3 is TGTGCCAGCAGTGGGACAGCGAAATCCTACTATGGCTACACCTTC.